This TCR beta chain was retrieved from a study of T cells in Graves' hyperthyroidism and ophthalmopathy. General study points: Before onset, ophthalmopathy was predicted by the model a median roughly 6.8 months earlier.

Amplification of TCR beta CDR3 regions was performed using RNA transcripts as template. During a first-round RT-PCR of the TCR CDR3, the HTBI primer set was used. TCRdb itself ran the multiplex PCR reads through MiXCR, one entry per CDR3 protein. The sample contains around 200,000 distinct CDR3 sequences, about a sixth of which appear only once. This clonotype was seen repeatedly, ten times or more. Its specificity is unknown. Trimming cost V 7 bases and J 7 bases; bases outside gene matches: 16. CDR1 and CDR2 (germline): MDHEN, SYDVKM. The CDR3 totals 17 residues. This sequence originates from a woman aged 50 to 65 with Graves' hyperthyroidism. Sequenced sample: blood. The chain uses TRBV28 and TRBJ1-1, with 12 positions matching TRBD1. Here the CDR3 DNA reads TGTGCCAGCACCGGGAGTGGGACAGGGGGCTACGGAGGTGAAGCTTTCTTT. Translation: CASTGSGTGGYGGEAFF.